This T cell receptor beta chain was recovered during a study of T cells after yellow fever vaccination. For the study at large: With SMART-Seq v4 Ultra Low Input, the fractions containing low cell numbers were prepared. Study-level points and caveats: The secondary response peaked faster, at day 5 versus 15, but was weaker. Only a minor proportion of clonotypes was detected across both CD4 and CD8 compartments.

Via MiXCR, TCRdb re-called the 5' RACE reads, giving one row per CDR3 protein. The profile shows around 310,000 distinct CDR3 sequences, 3.5% to 5% of them singletons. Trimming at V came to 3 bases and at J to 0 bases, leaving 3 bases not matched to a gene. The CDR3 has 15 amino acids. Germline loops: CDR1 SGHDT, CDR2 YYEEEE. This clonotype was found a few times. Its antigen is currently unknown. The source of this sequence is a man aged 18 to 35 who received the YFV17D yellow fever vaccine. The gene calls are TRBV5-6 and TRBJ2-1, with 7 nucleotides matching TRBD1. Sequenced material: PBMCs, taken 15 days after the yellow fever booster vaccination. The CDR3 reads CASSSTGISYNEQFF. The CDR3 region has the DNA TGTGCCAGCAGCTCGACAGGGATCTCCTACAATGAGCAGTTCTTC. The full variable domain, with the rest looked up from reference TRBV5-6 and TRBJ2-1, is DAGVTQSPTHLIKTRGQQVTLRCSPKSGHDTVSWYQQALGQGPQFIFQYYEEEERQRGNFPDRFSGHQFPNYSSELNVNALLLGDSALYLCASSSTGISYNEQFFGPGTRLTVL.